The clone carrying this TCR beta chain was counted many times. Its target is not known. The entry originates in a study of response to subunit inactivated influenza vaccine. MiXCR was run by TCRdb on the RT-PCR reads, yielding one entry per CDR3 protein. The repertoire has hundreds of thousands of distinct CDR3 sequences, 13% to 15% of them found once; the top ten carry 6% to 9.5%. Study-wide results and limits: Authors suggested that a seasonal influenza vaccination recruits few new T cells each time.

CDR3 length: 16 amino acids. Germline CDR1 is SGDLS and CDR2 is YYNGEE. V lost 0 bases and J lost 0, with 10 bases in between. This receptor was taken from a man in his fifties who received an inactivated influenza vaccine. The sample here was PBMCs from blood, taken about 14 days before vaccination. V is TRBV9 and J is TRBJ2-1; TRBD2 is a possible D gene (5 bases). CDR3 protein: CASSVGAESSYNEQFF. The CDR3 DNA sequence: TGTGCCAGCAGCGTAGGAGCGGAAAGCTCCTACAATGAGCAGTTCTTC.